This TCR beta chain was retrieved from a study of regulatory T cells in long-lasting Graves disease. This clonotype was counted between two and nine times. Time point given: newly diagnosed GD, antithyroid drugs for less than 3 months. Generation of the TCR library employed RNA extracted from PBMCs. Building of the TCR beta libraries involved iRepertoire HTBI primers and Arm-PCR of CDR3 regions. TCRdb itself ran the multiplex PCR reads through MiXCR, one entry per CDR3 protein. The sample records roughly 560,000 distinct CDR3 sequences, more than 10% being singletons. These sequences were also reported in another study, on T cells in Graves' hyperthyroidism and ophthalmopathy.

The sequence derives from a woman aged 25-40 years with Graves disease. The material sequenced was peripheral blood mononuclear cells (PBMCs), taken at new diagnosis, from a patient treated with antithyroid drugs.

CDR3 coding DNA: TGTGCCAGCAGCTTAGCAGCTCTTGGGGTCTCCTTCGGCTATGGCTACACCTTC. Translating gives CASSLAALGVSFGYGYTF. The chain couples TRBV7-8 to TRBJ1-2; the D is unclear. The V gene lost 0 bases and the J gene lost 4 bases, with 21 bases spanning the gap. The CDR3 extends over 18 amino acids. Per germline, CDR1 SGHVS and CDR2 FQNEAQ.